A selection of T cell receptor beta chains follows, all from one sample in a study of regulatory T cells in long-lasting Graves disease. TCRdb reprocessed the multiplex PCR reads via MiXCR and lists one record per CDR3 protein. The data contain 700,000 or so distinct CDR3 sequences, around 30% of them singletons. The specimen was peripheral blood mononuclear cells (PBMCs), collected when the disease was refractory, from a patient treated with antithyroid drugs. The receptors come from a female donor with Graves disease. Each CDR3 is given with its conserved first and last residue. D genes are given only for firm matches. Clone sizes are given selectively: once, few, many, or a class where the clone is expanded.

TRBV6-1	.	TRBJ2-5	many	CASTEGYQETQYF	TGTGCCAGCACCGAAGGGTACCAAGAGACCCAGTACTTC
TRBV28	.	TRBJ1-2	.	CASTSGPNYGYTF	TGTGCCAGCACCTCGGGACCGAACTATGGCTACACCTTC
TRBV19	.	TRBJ1-1	.	CASSAAGTTTEAFF	TGTGCCAGTAGTGCCGCAGGGACAACCACTGAAGCTTTCTTT
TRBV3-1	.	TRBJ1-5	many	CASSRLSNQPQHF	TGTGCCAGCAGCCGACTTAGCAATCAGCCCCAGCATTTT
TRBV6-1	TRBD1	TRBJ1-4	many	CASSAGTGGREKLFF	TGTGCCAGCAGCGCCGGGACAGGGGGTAGGGAAAAACTGTTTTTT
TRBV12-3/TRBV12-4	.	TRBJ2-5	.	CASSQDPWGSGSGNQETQYF	TGTGCCAGCAGCCAAGACCCTTGGGGATCCGGGTCCGGAAACCAAGAGACCCAGTACTTC
TRBV28	.	TRBJ1-5	many	CASIDFSDQPQHF	TGTGCCAGCATCGACTTCAGTGATCAGCCCCAGCATTTT
TRBV11-2	.	TRBJ1-5	few	CASSEDRSNQPQHF	TGTGCCAGCAGCGAAGACAGGAGCAATCAGCCCCAGCATTTT
TRBV7-2	TRBD1	TRBJ1-1	.	CASSGHRGRTEAFF	TGTGCCAGCAGCGGGCACAGGGGTCGCACTGAAGCTTTCTTT
TRBV12-3/TRBV12-4	TRBD2	TRBJ2-7	many	CASRLAGAYEQYF	TGTGCCAGCAGACTAGCGGGAGCCTACGAGCAGTACTTC
TRBV5-8	.	TRBJ1-2	.	CASSRRVALRSNYGYTF	TGTGCCAGCAGCCGCAGGGTTGCCTTAAGATCTAACTATGGCTACACCTTC
TRBV30	TRBD2	TRBJ2-7	few	CAWSRLGGRRVYEQYF	TGTGCCTGGAGCAGGCTGGGCGGGAGAAGGGTCTACGAGCAGTACTTC
TRBV3-1	.	TRBJ1-4	.	CASSQKGGSRKLFF	TGTGCCAGCAGCCAAAAGGGGGGGTCCCGAAAACTGTTTTTT
TRBV9	TRBD1	TRBJ1-6	few	CASSVEPGQKNSPLHF	TGTGCCAGCAGCGTAGAGCCGGGACAGAAAAATTCACCCCTCCACTTT
TRBV5-4	.	TRBJ1-1	.	CASRIFWEDTEAFF	TGTGCCAGCAGGATCTTCTGGGAAGACACTGAAGCTTTCTTT
TRBV11-2	.	TRBJ2-7	few	CASSSYKGQYNSYEQYF	TGTGCCAGCAGCTCTTATAAAGGGCAGTATAACTCCTACGAGCAGTACTTC
TRBV6-1	TRBD1	TRBJ2-2	.	CVSTRARQGNTGELFF	TGTGTCAGCACAAGGGCGAGACAGGGGAACACCGGGGAGCTGTTTTTT
TRBV20-1	.	TRBJ1-1	few	CSASKLGINTEAFF	TGCAGTGCTAGTAAACTGGGAATAAACACTGAAGCTTTCTTT
TRBV7-2	.	TRBJ1-2	many	CASSLGTGGYTF	TGTGCCAGCAGCTTAGGAACAGGAGGCTACACCTTC
TRBV27	TRBD1	TRBJ1-2	.	CAGFSGDRDADGCTF	TGTGCCGGGTTTTCGGGCGACAGGGACGCCGATGGCTGCACCTTC
TRBV20-1	TRBD2	TRBJ2-5	.	CSVGGPVETQYF	TGCAGTGTGGGAGGGCCCGTTGAGACCCAGTACTTC
TRBV6-2/TRBV6-3	TRBD1	TRBJ2-7	few	CASSYHAGTGWSEQYF	TGTGCCAGCAGTTACCATGCCGGGACAGGGTGGAGCGAGCAGTACTTC
TRBV29-1	TRBD2	TRBJ2-2	.	CSVSATSGPGAGELFF	TGCAGCGTTTCGGCGACTAGCGGCCCCGGGGCCGGGGAGCTGTTTTTT
TRBV10-3	TRBD1	TRBJ2-5	many	CAISRDRGETQYF	TGTGCCATCAGCCGGGACAGGGGAGAGACCCAGTACTTC
TRBV28	.	TRBJ1-1	few	CASSLGSWGNTEAFF	TGTGCCAGCAGTTTAGGGTCTTGGGGTAACACTGAAGCTTTCTTT
TRBV3-1	.	TRBJ1-2	.	CASSQGRRHINYGYTF	TGTGCCAGCAGCCAGGGAAGGAGACACATCAACTATGGCTACACCTTC
TRBV6-1	.	TRBJ1-1	many	CASSTLTEAFF	TGTGCCAGCAGTACCCTAACTGAAGCTTTCTTT
TRBV2	.	TRBJ2-7	many	CASSARVLDGAEQYF	TGTGCCAGCAGTGCCCGGGTCTTAGATGGGGCCGAGCAGTACTTC
TRBV6-1	TRBD1	TRBJ1-2	.	CATRTGPNYGYTF	TGTGCCACTCGGACAGGTCCTAACTATGGCTACACCTTC
TRBV29-1	TRBD2	TRBJ2-7	.	CSVRVAGAGEQYF	TGCAGCGTTCGGGTAGCGGGAGCGGGAGAGCAGTACTTC
TRBV25-1	.	TRBJ1-2	.	CASIGAGGGYRYTF	TGTGCCAGCATAGGGGCAGGCGGGGGCTATCGCTACACCTTC